This T cell receptor (beta chain) comes out of a study of blood T cell repertoires in COVID-19. Study as a whole: The origin of the acute and convalescent COVID-19 samples was the United States, Italy and Spain. T cells, B-cell-depleted T cells, or PBMCs provided the cDNA or gDNA that served as material.

In germline, CDR1 is SGHNT, CDR2 YENEEA. V lost 2 bases and J lost 7, with 12 bases in between. This CDR3 region has 15 residues. Original processing methods: Cell counts per sample came from amplifying reference gene primers. TCRdb's copy holds only in-frame clones and misses some; the assay was immunoSEQ multiplex PCR. V, J and clone size are those of that table, while D and trimming were read from the DNA. Of under 400,000 clones detected, almost 90% appear once; the ten largest clones hold approximately 6.2%. The chain has TRBV11-3 and TRBJ1-6, with D perhaps TRBD1 (6 bases). The sequence derives from a man aged 18-30 years with active or convalescent COVID-19. The specimen was peripheral blood. CDR3 coding DNA: TGTGCCAGCAGCTTAAAGGCAGGGGACAATTCACCCCTCCACTTT. Translation gives CASSLKAGDNSPLHF.